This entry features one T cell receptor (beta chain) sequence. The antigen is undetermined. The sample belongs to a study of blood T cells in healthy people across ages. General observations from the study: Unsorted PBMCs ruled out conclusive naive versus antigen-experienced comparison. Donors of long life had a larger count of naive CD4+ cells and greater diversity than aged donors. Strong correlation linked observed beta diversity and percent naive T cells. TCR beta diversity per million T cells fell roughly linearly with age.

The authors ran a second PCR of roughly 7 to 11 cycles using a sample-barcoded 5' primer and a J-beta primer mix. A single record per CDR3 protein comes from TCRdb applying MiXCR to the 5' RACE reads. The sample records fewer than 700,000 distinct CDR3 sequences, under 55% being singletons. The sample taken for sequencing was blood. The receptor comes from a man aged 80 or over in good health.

DNA of the CDR3: TGTGCCAGCAGCGTAGCGGGAGAGGCTGGGCAGACCCAGTACTTC. This gives the protein CASSVAGEAGQTQYF. This chain connects TRBV9 to TRBJ2-5; maybe TRBD2 (6 bases). The CDR3 totals 15 residues. The V gene lost 0 bases and the J gene lost 6 bases, with 15 bases spanning the gap. Looked up from germline, CDR1 is SGDLS and CDR2 is YYNGEE. Full variable domain (remainder filled in from reference TRBV9 and TRBJ2-5): DSGVTQTPKHLITATGQRVTLRCSPRSGDLSVYWYQQSLDQGLQFLIQYYNGEERAKGNILERFSAQQFPDLHSELNLSSLELGDSALYFCASSVAGEAGQTQYFGPGTRLLVL.